A selection of T cell receptor beta chains follows, all from one sample in a study of T-cell reconstitution after alpha-beta-depleted transplantation in children. TCRdb called the PCR reads again in MiXCR, with one record for every CDR3 protein. Among 360,000 or so distinct CDR3 sequences listed, roughly 22% were seen once. Source: PBMCs from the stem cell graft donor, taken from the stem cell graft. The receptors were sampled from a human donor who donated a stem cell graft to a child with acute myeloid leukemia. Both conserved end residues are part of each CDR3.

CDR3aa	v_gene
CSASRFRDQPQHF	TRBV20-1
CATSGFGSDTQYF	TRBV24-1
CATNAGTGIAGELFF	TRBV5-1
CASSLAGGTLTEAFF	TRBV12-3/TRBV12-4
CAWSSQLEAFF	TRBV30
CASSLVGNRNTIYF	TRBV12-3/TRBV12-4
CASSLVGRARDPQYF	TRBV12-3/TRBV12-4
CASSHPGTTYEQYF	TRBV14
CASSQSSIGPNYGYTF	TRBV16
CASSLAGGGNQPQHF	TRBV12-3/TRBV12-4
CSASALRGVSYEQYF	TRBV20-1
CASSSEENRGRLYGYTF	TRBV7-6
CSVERDVVYGYTF	TRBV29-1